The sample holds a few counts of the clone carrying this T cell receptor beta chain. Its matching antigen is unknown. A much bigger clone sits one base away, suggesting this may be a read error. This sample was taken from a study of identical twins. The study, taken as a whole, reports: Abundant beta clonotypes from cord blood had fewer insertions, unlike memory repertoires, which showed none.

The CDR3 extends over 13 amino acids. Trimming shortened V by 4 bases and J by 4 bases, and 10 bases separated the two germline ends. Germline lookup yields CDR1 MNHNY and CDR2 SVGAGI (reference sequence). TCRdb itself ran the 5' RACE reads through MiXCR, one entry per CDR3 protein. The profile shows some 730,000 distinct CDR3 sequences, about 18% of them singletons. These data were also filed under a second study, of T cells expressing NK-cell markers. Per that study: The study drew TCR beta repertoires from sorted CD3+CD56+NKG2C+, CD3+CD56+NKG2C- and CD3+CD56-NKG2C+ T cells. In several experiments, sorting was confined to alpha-beta TCR T cells through use of an anti-gamma-delta TCR antibody.

Sample: PBMCs. This chain joins TRBV6-6 and TRBJ2-5; D is perhaps TRBD2 (7 bases). This sequence was found in a woman aged 18-29 years in good health. CDR3 nucleotide sequence: TGTGCCAGCAGTTTCGGGGGGCCAGAGACCCAGTACTTC. Amino acids: CASSFGGPETQYF.